What follows are 16 T cell receptor beta chains derived from one specimen sequenced in a study of T cell repertoires in cytomegalovirus infection. TCRdb passed the reads through MiXCR, listing each CDR3 protein once. The sample records approximately 400,000 distinct CDR3 sequences, approximately 32% being singletons. The sample comprised PBMCs. These receptors all stem from a human donor in good health (CMV status not recorded). Some clones in this sample may be carry-over from other donors' samples.

This clonotype was counted a single time. The chain has TRBV15 and TRBJ2-3, with D possibly matching TRBD1 (5 bases). CDR1 LNHNV and CDR2 YYDKDF come from the germline V gene (reference sequence). This CDR3 region has 15 residues. V lost 7 bases to trimming and J lost 6 bases, with 20 bases between them. CDR3 bases: TGTGCCACCAAAACGGACAAAGGTTTCTCCGATACGCAGTATTTT. Its protein is CATKTDKGFSDTQYF. Full variable domain (missing parts from reference TRBV15 and TRBJ2-3): DAMVIQNPRYQVTQFGKPVTLSCSQTLNHNVMYWYQQKSSQAPKLLFHYYDKDFNNEADTPDNFQSRRPNTSFCFLDIRSPGLGDTAMYLCATKTDKGFSDTQYFGPGTRLTVL.

This chain connects TRBV9 to TRBJ2-3; a possible D gene is TRBD1 (5 bases). The V gene lost 5 bases and the J gene lost 8 bases, with 24 bases spanning the gap. Germline lookup yields CDR1 SGDLS and CDR2 YYNGEE. CDR3 length equals 16 residues. The CDR3 DNA is TGTGCCAGCAGTCCCGCCCGTCAGGGATTGCTTCGTACGCAGTATTTT. Protein sequence: CASSPARQGLLRTQYF.

This chain joins TRBV7-9 and TRBJ2-3, with TRBD2 matching 11 bases. This CDR3 comprises 15 residues. Germline assignment: CDR1 SEHNR and CDR2 FQNEAQ (reference sequence). V dropped 6 bases and J dropped 3; count of bases not matched to a gene: 5. The CDR3 sequence is CASRLAGGKTDTQYF. Here the CDR3 DNA reads TGTGCCAGCAGGCTAGCGGGGGGAAAAACAGATACGCAGTATTTT. Full variable domain (outside the CDR3, taken from reference TRBV7-9 and TRBJ2-3): DTGVSQNPRHKITKRGQNVTFRCDPISEHNRLYWYRQTLGQGPEFLTYFQNEAQLEKSRLLSDRFSAERPKGSFSTLEIQRTEQGDSAMYLCASRLAGGKTDTQYFGPGTRLTVL.

Many counts were recorded for this clonotype. The chain uses TRBV7-8 and TRBJ2-5; 9 nucleotides align to TRBD2. The CDR3 consists of 16 residues. The germline V gene encodes CDR1 SGHVS and CDR2 FQNEAQ. Trimming cost V 0 bases and J 5 bases; bases outside gene matches: 7. The CDR3 loop is CASSLATGTSLETQYF. CDR3 nucleotides: TGTGCCAGCAGCTTAGCTACCGGGACTAGCTTGGAGACCCAGTACTTC.

The rearrangement joins TRBV29-1 to TRBJ2-5, with unresolved D. This CDR3 is built from 11 residues. The germline V and J ends were trimmed by 6 bases and 4 bases, with 9 bases remaining between them. Germline loops: CDR1 SQVTM, CDR2 ANQGSEA. CDR3 in DNA: TGCAGCGTCGATATTTCAGAGACCCAGTACTTC. Amino acids: CSVDISETQYF.

This clonotype was seen a handful of times. The rearrangement joins TRBV6-1 to TRBJ2-7; no reliable D call. The V end lost 2 bases, the J end lost 4 bases, and 12 bases lay between the germline ends. Germline CDR1 and CDR2: MNHNS and SASEGT. CDR3 size: 14 residues. The CDR3 region is CASSEFAGAYEQYF. DNA of the CDR3: TGTGCCAGCAGTGAATTCGCAGGAGCATACGAGCAGTACTTC.

The chain uses TRBV2 and TRBJ2-5; D is possibly TRBD2 (6 bases). The CDR3 has 17 residues. Per germline, CDR1 SNHLY and CDR2 FYNNEI. The germline V and J ends were trimmed by 4 bases and 2 bases, with 20 bases remaining between them. The CDR3: CASSAPGWQAGQETQYF. The CDR3 DNA follows: TGTGCCAGCAGTGCCCCGGGGTGGCAGGCGGGGCAAGAGACCCAGTACTTC.

With regard to this clonotype: A read error may be the cause here, since a much bigger clone is one base away. The chain carries TRBV12-3 or TRBV12-4 and TRBJ2-3; 9 nucleotides match TRBD1. This CDR3 region has 15 residues. CDR3: CAISVTGGRTDTQYF. The CDR3 DNA sequence: TGTGCCATCAGTGTGACAGGGGGTAGGACAGATACGCAGTATTTT.

This clonotype has a count of ten or more. The chain recombines TRBV6-1 with TRBJ2-1; TRBD1 might be the D (6 bases). Trimming cost V 2 bases and J 6 bases, with 8 bases left between them. The germline V gene has CDR1 MNHNS and CDR2 SASEGT. This CDR3 region has 13 residues. The CDR3 DNA sequence: TGTGCCAGCAGTGAACAAGGGGGCAATGAGCAGTTCTTC. This encodes CASSEQGGNEQFF.

J is TRBJ2-7 and V is TRBV12-3 or TRBV12-4; 8 nucleotides line up with TRBD1. This CDR3 is built from 14 residues. V trimming: 8 bases; J trimming: 0 bases; junction bases outside the gene matches: 6. The CDR3 sequence: CASGDRGSSYEQYF. The CDR3 DNA reads TGTGCCAGCGGCGACAGGGGCAGCTCCTACGAGCAGTACTTC.

The CDR3 DNA is TGTGCCAGCATCTCCGGGACTAGTAGGCAGACCCAGTACTTC. This codes for CASISGTSRQTQYF. This chain uses TRBV6-1 with TRBJ2-5, with 8 bases that match TRBD2. CDR3 length: 14 amino acids. Unmatched junction bases numbered 10, after V lost 7 bases and J lost 6 bases. Germline V gene data show CDR1 as MNHNS and CDR2 as SASEGT.

The J gene is TRBJ2-3, the V gene TRBV15, with unresolved D. CDR1 is LNHNV and CDR2 is YYDKDF in the germline V gene (reference sequence). Trimming left V 6 bases short and J 4 bases short, with 11 bases between. The CDR3 sequence is 13 residues long. DNA for the CDR3: TGTGCCACCAGGGGTGTTGCGGCAGATACGCAGTATTTT. It yields the protein CATRGVAADTQYF.

The table lists this clonotype with a few counts. J is TRBJ2-7 and V is TRBV27; 8 bases align to TRBD1. There are 19 residues in the CDR3. Germline assignment: CDR1 MNHEY and CDR2 SMNVEV (reference sequence). With V trimmed by 5 bases and J by 2 bases, 20 bases remained unmatched. This chain's CDR3 is CASSPQHPTTGARPYEQYF. The CDR3 DNA reads as TGTGCCAGCAGTCCTCAACATCCTACGACAGGGGCGAGACCCTACGAGCAGTACTTC.

There are a few counts of this clonotype. V usage is TRBV11-1 and J usage is TRBJ2-2, with 7 bases lining up with TRBD1. Germline trimming cut 3 bases from V and 4 bases from J; bases unmatched to any gene: 11. The CDR3 consists of 17 residues. Germline V gives CDR1 SGHAT, CDR2 FQDESV (reference sequence). The CDR3 loop is CASSLGTRTGVTGELFF. The CDR3 DNA follows: TGTGCCAGCAGCTTGGGTACTCGGACAGGAGTCACCGGGGAGCTGTTTTTT. Together with reference TRBV11-1 and TRBJ2-2, the CDR3 gives the full variable domain: EAEVAQSPRYKITEKSQAVAFWCDPISGHATLYWYRQILGQGPELLVQFQDESVVDDSQLPKDRFSAERLKGVDSTLKIQPAELGDSAMYLCASSLGTRTGVTGELFFGEGSRLTVL.

This clonotype appeared many times. This chain connects TRBV7-6 to TRBJ2-7; tentatively, D is TRBD2 (5 bases). The CDR3 has 15 amino acids. Trimming left V 2 bases short and J 4 bases short, with 15 bases between. CDR1 is SGHVS and CDR2 is FNYEAQ in the germline V gene. The CDR3 loop is CASSLTDNGGYEQYF. The CDR3 nucleotides are TGTGCCAGCAGCTTAACTGACAACGGCGGGTACGAGCAGTACTTC.

The rearrangement joins TRBV5-1 to TRBJ1-6, with D possibly being TRBD1 (6 bases). This CDR3 spans 16 amino acids. Germline V gives CDR1 SGHRS, CDR2 YFSETQ. V was shortened by 3 bases and J by 4 bases, with 14 bases between the two germline ends. In DNA form, the CDR3 reads TGCGCCAGCAGCTCTCCCATCGGACAGTATAATTCACCCCTCCACTTT. It translates to CASSSPIGQYNSPLHF. The full variable domain, completed using reference TRBV5-1 and TRBJ1-6, is KAGVTQTPRYLIKTRGQQVTLSCSPISGHRSVSWYQQTPGQGLQFLFEYFSETQRNKGNFPGRFSGRQFSNSRSEMNVSTLELGDSALYLCASSSPIGQYNSPLHFGNGTRLTVT.